The present entry profiles one T cell receptor beta chain with its context. It lacks a known antigen. Base-call qualities are not available, and no considerably larger clone is one nucleotide away. TCR beta CDR3 regions were amplified from RNA transcripts. The TCR CDR3 was subjected to a first round of RT-PCR using the HTBI primer set and the Qiagen OneStep RT-PCR kit. The libraries were constructed in a second round of multiplex PCR and then size-selected and purified. The libraries were sequenced on an Illumina HiSeq2000 using paired-end 100 bp reads. As for the original processing: Raw data were processed with SOAPnuke, discarding reads with adapters, uncalled bases, mean Phred below 15, or no exact constant-primer or identifier match. COPE v1.2.5 was used to merge the high-quality paired reads, and each unique nucleotide sequence was defined as a clonotype. Clonotypes were aligned to IMGT TRBV, TRBD and TRBJ reference segments using MiTCR v1.1. Only V-J combinations with frequency above 0.0001, covering roughly 99% of repertoires, were analysed. A TCS score was defined as the ratio of F50 (clonal expansion) to E x V (chaos), with BLOSUM62-based TCRdist applied between CDR3 peptides within each V-J. Welch's t-statistics and random forest reduced fewer than 600 V-J features to roughly 13, which were used in a naive Bayes classifier (R e1071). The similarity between thyroid and blood repertoires was quantified using the Morisita-Horn index. The public reads were reprocessed in TCRdb via fastp at Q25 and MiXCR, keeping in-frame beta chains. Every CDR3 protein is listed once, alongside the most common genes and DNA of its rows. The V and J calls shown here were made by TCRdb, not taken from the authors' results. The sample contains 450,000 to 700,000 distinct CDR3 sequences, 35% to 55% of them found a single time. The leading ten clones occupy roughly 19% of the sample.

CDR1 and CDR2 are read off the germline V gene as ENHRY and SYGVKD. From the cysteine up to the phenylalanine, the CDR3 has a length of 13 residues. Here the CDR3 DNA is all that survives: 39 bases in frame from base 1. V and J are truncated by 10 bases and 3 bases respectively, leaving an intervening sequence of 16 bases. This entry comes from a study of T cells in Graves' hyperthyroidism and ophthalmopathy (dated by TCRdb to about 2019). Background on the whole study: TCR V-J signatures able to tell the groups apart were searched for in a discovery cohort of approximately 95 patients, of whom more than 40 had Graves' ophthalmopathy and roughly 58 had stable Graves' hyperthyroidism. Once sampling was done, hyperthyroidism patients were given methimazole at a starting dose of 30 mg daily, whereas ophthalmopathy patients were given high-dose intravenous methylprednisolone. The 100 or so discovery patients were randomly split 7:3 into training and test sets. The paper describes TCR Vbeta CDR3 sequencing of around 130 peripheral blood samples, made up of 43 ophthalmopathy patients, approximately 76 hyperthyroidism patients and around 17 progressor patients. An independent validation cohort of 18 to 20 hyperthyroidism patients and over 15 patients who later progressed to ophthalmopathy tested prospective prediction of ophthalmopathy. The study also compared thyroid tissue and blood T-cell repertoires from over 5 Graves' hyperthyroidism patients.

Patients with uncontrolled infections, other autoimmune diseases, pregnancy or lactation were excluded. Diagnoses were based on clinical symptoms, serum thyroxine and TRAb, thyroid ultrasound and orbital computed tomography. Total RNA was extracted with Trizol reagent, and quality was checked on an Agilent 2100 Bioanalyzer. Paper-wide results and their limitations: Ophthalmopathy was separated from stable hyperthyroidism by a 13 V-J signature model, with 87.88% sensitivity and roughly 84% specificity obtained in cross-validation and 80%/75% obtained in testing. In validation, the model predicted progression to ophthalmopathy with approximately 71% sensitivity and 72% to 75% specificity, a median of around six months before onset. No statistical method was used to fix the sample size in advance, and group allocation was not hidden from the investigators. Blood samples also contained most of the expanded thyroid clonotypes (frequency above 0.001), which suggests that blood repertoires may reflect thyroid immune responses.

Rearrangement joined TRBV10-3 to TRBJ2-7; the D gene cannot be resolved beyond TRBD1 or TRBD2, each matching 5 bases. Specimen: peripheral blood or thyroid tissue (not recorded which). This receptor was obtained from an adult woman with Graves' disease, either hyperthyroidism or ophthalmopathy (not recorded which). The CDR3 reads CATWDRSLYEQYF. In nucleotides, the sequence is TGTGCCACCTGGGACCGAAGCCTCTACGAGCAGTACTTC.